The T cell receptor (beta chain) under discussion was sequenced for a study of vaccination and CD4 T cells after COVID-19. Broader study findings: Spike mono-reactive status applied to 304 of 307 vaccine-specific clones in convalescent patients.

Sequence data for DNA of cultured CD4+ T cells were generated by the Oncomine TCR Beta short-read assay. TCRdb re-called the PCR reads through MiXCR, storing one row per CDR3 protein. Among roughly 12,000 distinct CDR3 sequences listed, under 60% were seen once. The treatment: approximately nine-day PBMC culture with coronavirus spike peptide pools or control peptides (ViraFEST assay). ViraFEST enlarged antigen-specific T cell populations with peptide pools and afterwards sequenced TCRs. This clonotype was picked up a small number of times. Its matching antigen is unknown. Relative to the germline gene, one junction end is altered; a read error may explain this. This CDR3 comprises 16 residues. CDR1 is SSHAT, CDR2 FNYEAQ, per germline (reference sequence).

This rearrangement joins TRBV7-7 to TRBJ2-5; the match to TRBD2 covers 8 bases. This TCR came from a human donor with COVID-19. The sample was cultured CD4+ T cells from blood, taken after SARS-CoV-2 vaccination. The CDR3 DNA sequence: TGTGCTAGCAGCTTAGGCGGGGGGCTTAACCAAGAGACCCAGTACTTC. It translates to CASSLGGGLNQETQYF.